This paragraph covers one T cell receptor (beta chain) sequence. This record belongs to a study of CD8+ T cells in alopecia areata. Treatment indicated: oral pan-JAK inhibitor, 5-10 mg twice daily. V shed 1 base and J shed 14 bases, with 12 bases lying between them. The CDR3 has 12 amino acids. The germline CDR1 and CDR2 sequences are SEHNR and FQNEAQ (reference sequence). TCR sequencing used cDNA made by reverse transcription of extracted RNA. The repertoire was sequenced with immunoSEQ multiplex PCR; TCRdb's copy has only in-frame clones and lacks some. The sample includes roughly 110,000 clones, 84% of them seen just once.

The sample consisted of CD8+ T cells sorted from blood, taken at week 24, from a patient treated with tofacitinib. The chain carries TRBV7-9 and TRBJ2-1, with TRBD2 as a possible D gene (5 bases). The origin of this receptor is a human donor with alopecia areata. The CDR3 nucleotides read TGTGCCAGCAGCTTAGGGACTCAGAACAAGTTCTTC. Translating gives CASSLGTQNKFF.